These T cell receptor beta chains were read from a single sample in a study of shared clonotypes between healthy human individuals. Using immunoSEQ multiplex PCR, the repertoire was profiled, and TCRdb retains in-frame clones only, with some absent. Altogether about 600,000 clones are present, approximately 97% being singletons, with the ten largest covering 0.045% to 0.07%. The sample consisted of naive CD4+ T cells sorted from blood. The receptors derive from a woman in her 30s in good health. The CDR3 runs from the conserved cysteine through the conserved F or W. D genes are given only for firm matches. Part of the rows lack a size; the others show once, few, many or a class for expanded clones.

d_gene	abundance	v_gene	j_gene	CDR3nt	CDR3aa
NA	NA	TRBV4-1	TRBJ2-7	TGCGCCAGCAGCCAAGTCAAGAGTGACCGAGGTTCCTACGAGCAGTACTTC	CASSQVKSDRGSYEQYF
TRBD1	NA	TRBV25-1	TRBJ2-7	TGTGCCAGCAGTCAATGGGAAGGGGGCCCCCCTTACGAGCAGTACTTC	CASSQWEGGPPYEQYF
NA	NA	TRBV27	TRBJ1-5	TGTGCCAGCAGTCTTGGAGGGGGGAATGGTAAGCCCCAGCATTTT	CASSLGGGNGKPQHF
TRBD2	NA	TRBV19	TRBJ2-1	TGTGCCAGTAGTATAAAAGCGGGAGGATACAATGAGCAGTTCTTC	CASSIKAGGYNEQFF
NA	NA	TRBV5-7	TRBJ2-7	TGTGCCCCCTCGGGAGCAGACCGATTAACCTACGAGCAGTACTTC	CAPSGADRLTYEQYF
TRBD2	NA	TRBV7-2	TRBJ2-7	TGTGCCAGCAGCTGGGGGGGCGGGAGGCCGGCCGAGCAGTACTTC	CASSWGGGRPAEQYF
TRBD1	NA	TRBV7-9	TRBJ2-3	TGTGCCAGCAGCTCAAACAGGGGGAACCTAGTGACAGATACGCAGTATTTT	CASSSNRGNLVTDTQYF
NA	once	TRBV10-3	TRBJ2-1	TGTGCCATCAGTCCTCCCGACGGACCCAATGAGCAGTTCTTC	CAISPPDGPNEQFF
TRBD1	NA	TRBV7-9	TRBJ1-6	TGTGCCGCAGGGGGCGGACAGGGCGATAATTCACCCCTCCACTTT	CAAGGGQGDNSPLHF
TRBD1	NA	TRBV5-1	TRBJ1-2	TGCGCCAGCAGCTTAAACACAGGGGGCGCTTATGGCTACACCTTC	CASSLNTGGAYGYTF
NA	NA	TRBV5-1	TRBJ2-7	TGCGCCAGCAGCTTGGCTGGGCGCGAGCAGTACTTC	CASSLAGREQYF
NA	NA	TRBV2	TRBJ1-3	TGTGCCAGCGTGACGGGGTTTGGAAACACCATATATTTT	CASVTGFGNTIYF
NA	NA	TRBV18	TRBJ2-3	TGTGCCAGCTCCCCACCAGCGGGAGATACGCAGTATTTT	CASSPPAGDTQYF
NA	NA	TRBV6-9	TRBJ2-5	TGTGCCAGCAGTCCCATGTGGGACACTGGACAGCAGATAGGGGAGACCCAGTACTTC	CASSPMWDTGQQIGETQYF
NA	NA	TRBV5-1	TRBJ2-2	TGCGCCAGCAGCGCGGACATCCCGAACACCGGGGAGCTGTTTTTT	CASSADIPNTGELFF
NA	NA	TRBV28	TRBJ2-7	TGTGCCACGGGACTTCCCTACGAGCAGTACTTC	CATGLPYEQYF
NA	NA	TRBV7-7	TRBJ2-2	TGTGCCAGCAGCTTGACAGGCCCGGGGAACACCGGGGAGCTGTTTTTT	CASSLTGPGNTGELFF
NA	NA	TRBV2	TRBJ2-7	TGTGCCATCCTAGGACGGGGGGCTATCTACGAGCAGTACTTC	CAILGRGAIYEQYF
TRBD2	NA	TRBV7-6	TRBJ2-3	TGTGCCAGCAGCTTAGATCGGGGACTAGCGGGAACCACACCCCGCACAGATACGCAGTATTTT	CASSLDRGLAGTTPRTDTQYF
NA	NA	TRBV28	TRBJ1-1	TGTGCCAGCAGTTTATATCCTAAGCGCGCTTTCTTT	CASSLYPKRAFF
TRBD2	NA	TRBV28	TRBJ2-7	TGTGCCAGCAGTTCCGGGGCTAGCGGCTCCTACGTGCAGTACTTC	CASSSGASGSYVQYF
NA	NA	TRBV10-1	TRBJ2-7	TGCGCCAGCAGTGAGTCCACCGGGGCCGACGAGCAGTACTTC	CASSESTGADEQYF
TRBD1	NA	TRBV5-1	TRBJ1-2	TGCGCCAGCAGCTCAGCTGGGACAGGGGGTGGCTACACCTTC	CASSSAGTGGGYTF